Listed here is a single T cell receptor beta chain. Antigen specificity is unknown. This specimen comes from a study of cytomegalovirus exposure and HLA in healthy donors. The CDR3 covers 13 residues. CDR1 GTSNPN and CDR2 SVGIG come from the germline V gene (reference sequence). The trim removed 5 bases at V and 10 bases at J, leaving 10 bases unmatched. Overall study findings and caveats: Later analysis reportedly placed an Asian-associated ancestry cluster below the roughly 680-donor mean in N-insertions. Sequencing depth roughly uniform across donors was assumed in presence/absence analyses.

Both 60 Vbeta primers and 13 Jbeta primers went into the PCR. Libraries were prepared by immunoSEQ multiplex PCR; TCRdb keeps only in-frame clonotypes and omits some of them. The sample contains about 210,000 clones, around 83% of which appear only once. V gene TRBV30 combines with J gene TRBJ1-5, with 8 nucleotides matching TRBD1. Sequencing was performed on PBMCs. The sequence derives from a woman aged 45-59 years in good health and CMV-seropositive. The CDR3 is CAWGPGGLAPQHF. The CDR3 DNA sequence: TGTGCCTGGGGGCCAGGGGGCTTAGCACCCCAGCATTTT.